The sequence of this TCR beta chain was determined in a study of post-analysis software for immune sequencing data. Overall study: Relapsing-remitting, secondary progressive and progressive-relapsing multiple sclerosis courses were included.

As concerns this clonotype: Its cognate antigen is unknown. At one end the junction does not follow the germline gene, possibly because of a read error.

Overall study findings and caveats: F measure showed strong co-clustering of same-batch samples. People with multiple sclerosis had a significantly lower normalized Chao1 diversity than controls did.

The TCR beta cDNA libraries contained unique molecular identifiers. cDNA molecules numbering about half a million came from about 0.94 to 9.7 million T cells. In TCRdb, the PCR reads were re-called with MiXCR into one record per CDR3 protein. In the table there are hundreds of thousands of distinct CDR3 sequences, 30% to 45% of which are singletons. The clonotype comes from a girl aged 10 to 17 with multiple sclerosis. Material for sequencing was blood.

The CDR3 is CSVPQEGRVNTEVFF. The DNA of the CDR3 is TGCAGCGTTCCCCAGGAAGGGAGGGTGAACACTGAAGTTTTCTTT. This chain joins TRBV29-1 and TRBJ1-1, with unresolved D. The CDR3 is 15 amino acids. CDR1 and CDR2 from the germline V gene are SQVTM and ANQGSEA. Complete variable domain (other parts from reference TRBV29-1 and TRBJ1-1): SAVISQKPSRDICQRGTSLTIQCQVDSQVTMMFWYRQQPGQSLTLIATANQGSEATYESGFVIDKFPISRPNLTFSTLTVSNMSPEDSSIYLCSVPQEGRVNTEVFFGQGTRLTVV.